This TCR beta chain was profiled in a study of blood T cells in healthy people across ages. As concerns this clonotype: Its antigen is not identified.

The use of a sample-barcoded 5' primer and a J-beta primer mix characterized a second PCR of about 7 to 12 cycles. A minimum of 3 million CDR3-containing paired-end reads was obtained for each sample. In TCRdb, the 5' RACE reads were re-called with MiXCR into one record per CDR3 protein. The data contain almost 1 million distinct CDR3 sequences, roughly 51% of them singletons. General study findings and limits: Strong correlation was found linking TCR beta diversity to naive T cell percentage. Estimates based on one million T cells were treated as lower bounds.

The V gene's germline CDR1 is SGHAT and CDR2 FQNNGV. Trimming pared 2 bases from V and 0 bases from J, leaving 12 bases between. The CDR3 has 16 amino acids. No fewer than 6.5 million PBMCs went into each sample. This receptor was taken from a woman aged 55 to 70 in good health. The sample consisted of blood. The chain has TRBV11-2 and TRBJ2-3, with no clear D. DNA of the CDR3: TGTGCCAGCAGCTTATATGGGCGGCTTAGCACAGATACGCAGTATTTT. It specifies CASSLYGRLSTDTQYF.